The sequence of this T cell receptor beta chain was determined in a study of molecular identifiers for immune sequencing clone quantification. As for the study in general: In replicates, RNA from around 20,000 or 100,000 naive CD8 cells was divided five ways and four parts were sequenced.

Each CDR3 protein is one row after TCRdb ran MiXCR on the PCR reads. Of a few hundred thousand distinct CDR3 sequences listed, 24% are singletons. The CDR3 loop spans 10 amino acids. A note on this clonotype: Its antigen is undetermined.

Libraries from naive CD8 cells were generated from about 20,000 to 1,000,000 sorted cells (with 10%, 30% or 50% RNA). Based on a CD8+CD4-CCR7+CD45RA+ profile, naive CD8 T cells were sorted. Study observations and caveats: In naive cells, clones above 20 RNA copies held under 1% of molecules, whereas in effector cells they held over 98%.

Sequencing used naive CD8+ T cells from blood, with Jurkat cell RNA spiked in. Noted subset: FACS-sorted CD8+CD4-CCR7+CD45RA+ naive T cells. This clonotype originated in a human donor in good health. Some libraries in this study had Jurkat cell RNA spiked in. The chain combines TRBV21-1 with TRBJ1-1. TRBV21-1 is a pseudogene. This chain's CDR3 is CASSQPGAFF. DNA for the CDR3: TGTGCCAGCAGCCAACCTGGGGCTTTCTTT.